This T cell receptor beta chain was recovered during a study of T cells in tumors after PD-1 blockade. This CDR3 is 16 amino acids long. J lost 4 bases, V lost 4 bases, and 9 bases had no gene match. Per the germline V gene, CDR1 is SGHNT and CDR2 is YYREEE (reference sequence). Clones were sequenced by immunoSEQ multiplex PCR, and TCRdb holds only the in-frame ones, with some missing. The profile shows 60,000 to 70,000 clones, roughly 70% of them singletons. This specimen was PBMCs, taken after anti-PD-1 treatment. The receptor was isolated from a human donor with basal cell carcinoma. This sequence joins TRBV5-4 and TRBJ2-2, with TRBD1 matching 8 bases. CDR3 coding DNA: TGTGCCAGCAGCCAAGACCCAGGGGGCATCACCGGGGAGCTGTTTTTT. Protein product: CASSQDPGGITGELFF.